These 30 T cell receptor beta chains were all obtained from the same sample, sequenced in a study of blood T cells in healthy people across ages. Then a second PCR, running about 6 to 12 cycles, was carried out with a sample-barcoded 5' primer and a J-beta primer mix. TCRdb used MiXCR to reprocess the 5' RACE reads, holding one entry per CDR3 protein. The table shows 1.5 million to 2 million distinct CDR3 sequences, with roughly 30% occurring only once. The source material was blood. These receptors were collected from a woman younger than 45 in good health.

V usage is TRBV24-1 and J usage is TRBJ1-6; possibly TRBD1 for D (5 bases). The CDR3 sequence is 16 residues long. Germline V gene lookup returns CDR1 KGHDR and CDR2 SFDVKD. V was shortened by 1 base and J by 3 bases, with 9 bases between the two germline ends. The chain's CDR3 is CATSDLQDNYNSPLHF. CDR3 coding DNA: TGTGCCACCAGTGATTTACAGGACAACTATAATTCACCCCTCCACTTT.

This chain links TRBV21-1 with TRBJ2-5; the D segment call TRBD2 is taken from the table without a DNA check. TRBV21-1 counts as a pseudogene. This CDR3 region has 22 residues. The chain's CDR3 is CASSREEGQHPSGRNSGETQYF. For the CDR3, the DNA is TGTGCCAGCAGCCGCGAGGAGGGACAGCACCCTAGCGGGAGAAATTCGGGCGAGACCCAGTACTTC.

The chain uses TRBV7-3 and TRBJ2-1; D may be TRBD2 (5 bases). CDR1 is SGHTA and CDR2 is FQGTGA in the germline V gene. Trimming took off 5 bases at V and 6 bases at J, with 17 bases between the two ends. This CDR3 has 15 amino acids. The CDR3 region has the DNA TGTGCCAGCAGCCCCGACCCCGGACTTGCCAATGAGCAGTTCTTC. This sequence encodes CASSPDPGLANEQFF.

To note about this clonotype: This may be a read error, as it is one base from a much larger clone. The rearrangement uses TRBV7-8 and TRBJ2-3, with D maybe TRBD2 (6 bases). V lost 6 bases and J 0 bases, leaving 16 bases between the germline ends. The CDR3 spans 16 residues. Germline loops: CDR1 SGHVS, CDR2 FQNEAQ. CDR3 sequence reads: CASSLRRDSSTDTQYF. Written as DNA, the CDR3 is TGTGCCAGCAGTTTAAGGAGGGACTCTAGCACAGATACGCAGTATTTT. Full variable domain (rest looked up from reference TRBV7-8 and TRBJ2-3): GAGVSQSPRYKVAKRGQDVALRCDPISGHVSLFWYQQALGQGPEFLTYFQNEAQLDKSGLPSDRFFAERPEGSVSTLKIQRTQQEDSAVYLCASSLRRDSSTDTQYFGPGTRLTVL.

The chain has TRBV12-3 or TRBV12-4 and TRBJ1-4; D is perhaps TRBD1 (5 bases). The V and J ends lost 6 bases and 3 bases respectively, with 14 bases between them. This CDR3 has 15 amino acids. The CDR3 here is CASRDQGRANEKLFF. DNA of the CDR3: TGTGCCAGCAGGGATCAGGGTAGGGCTAATGAAAAACTGTTTTTT.

This clonotype was counted ten times or more. The chain recombines TRBV20-1 with TRBJ1-2; a possible D gene is TRBD1 (5 bases). In germline, CDR1 is DFQATT, CDR2 SNEGSKA (reference sequence). The CDR3 is 12 amino acids. V was pared by 3 bases and J by 4 bases, with 9 bases between. The CDR3 loop reads CSASTGIYGYTF. CDR3 in DNA: TGCAGTGCTAGCACAGGAATCTATGGCTACACCTTC.

This clonotype was seen a few times. V and J are TRBV6-6 and TRBJ2-1; 8 bases align to TRBD1. CDR1 is MNHNY and CDR2 is SVGAGI in the germline V gene (reference sequence). This CDR3 contains 15 residues. With 6 bases clipped from V and 5 bases from J, the junction kept 9 bases outside the gene matches. CDR3 amino acids: CASSPGQGIDNEQFF. In nucleotides, the CDR3 is TGTGCCAGCAGCCCCGGACAGGGAATAGACAATGAGCAGTTCTTC.

The chain joins TRBV30 to TRBJ2-3; no firm D call. The CDR3 has 16 residues. Per germline, CDR1 GTSNPN and CDR2 SVGIG (reference sequence). V shed 0 bases and J shed 0 bases, with 13 bases lying between them. The CDR3 region has the DNA TGTGCCTGGAGTGTACTGCTCCGTTCTAGCACAGATACGCAGTATTTT. Amino acids: CAWSVLLRSSTDTQYF.

V and J are TRBV30 and TRBJ2-4, with TRBD2 identical over 10 bases. Matching the DNA end better, TRBJ2-5 makes the J call doubtful. The CDR3 consists of 15 residues. CDR1 and CDR2 (germline): GTSNPN, SVGIG (reference sequence). CDR3 protein: CAWSDRLAGPWTQYF. The CDR3 DNA sequence: TGTGCCTGGAGTGACCGACTAGCGGGCCCCTGGACCCAGTACTTC.

The V gene is TRBV5-1, the J gene TRBJ2-2; D remains unclear. Trimming cost V 2 bases and J 3 bases, with 11 bases left between them. The germline V gene encodes CDR1 SGHRS and CDR2 YFSETQ. CDR3 length: 15 residues. CDR3 sequence (DNA): TGCGCCAGCAGCTTATTGGGGTACGACACCGGGGAGCTGTTTTTT. This gives the protein CASSLLGYDTGELFF.

The chain carries TRBV5-1 and TRBJ2-1; a possible D gene is TRBD2 (6 bases). Between the trimmed V and J ends, which lost 0 bases and 4 bases, there was a span of 11 bases. The CDR3 covers 15 residues. Germline V CDR1 and CDR2: SGHRS, YFSETQ. This CDR3 reads CASSLAGELYNEQFF. The CDR3 nucleotides read TGCGCCAGCAGCTTGGCGGGGGAACTGTACAATGAGCAGTTCTTC.

This clonotype showed up many times. V is TRBV6-5 and J is TRBJ2-7; 11 bases are shared with TRBD2. The CDR3 length is 14 residues. The V and J ends lost 6 bases and 3 bases, in that order; junction bases with no gene match: 4. Per germline, CDR1 MNHEY and CDR2 SVGAGI. CDR3 amino acids: CASRLGLADYEQYF. The CDR3 DNA is TGTGCCAGCAGGCTGGGACTAGCGGACTACGAGCAGTACTTC.

The gene calls are TRBV11-2 and TRBJ2-1; TRBD2 matches 8 bases. Germline V gives CDR1 SGHAT, CDR2 FQNNGV. V gave up 5 bases and J gave up 8 bases; unmatched junction bases: 8. The CDR3 consists of 14 residues. The CDR3 DNA reads TGTGCCAGCAGCGTCCGGGGGGGACGGGATGAGCAGTTCTTC. Translating gives CASSVRGGRDEQFF.

CDR3 nucleotide sequence: TGCAGTGCGGAGGGGGGCGCGGGGAAGCTCCAGCATTTT. This translates into CSAEGGAGKLQHF. The chain recombines TRBV20-1 with TRBJ1-5; tentatively, D is TRBD1 (6 bases). There are 13 residues in the CDR3. V shed 6 bases and J shed 12 bases, with 21 bases lying between them. Germline V gene sequence: CDR1 DFQATT, CDR2 SNEGSKA (reference sequence).

This rearrangement joins TRBV6-5 to TRBJ1-6, with 7 positions matching TRBD1. This CDR3 spans 14 amino acids. CDR1 is MNHEY and CDR2 is SVGAGI in the germline V gene. V shed 7 bases and J 10 bases; nucleotides not matched to a gene: 10. CDR3 residues: CASTCRGVRSPLHF. CDR3 in DNA: TGTGCCAGCACCTGCAGGGGGGTGAGATCACCCCTCCACTTT.

There are a few counts of this clonotype. V is TRBV10-2 and J is TRBJ2-5; 7 nucleotides align to TRBD1. V was pared by 6 bases and J by 10 bases, with 14 bases of the junction left unmatched. Germline V gene sequence: CDR1 WSHSY, CDR2 SAAADI. The CDR3 runs 14 residues. The CDR3 sequence is CASSSGTVIAGQYF. The CDR3, as DNA: TGCGCCAGCAGCTCCGGGACAGTCATCGCGGGCCAGTACTTC.

This clonotype was observed at least ten times. This chain links TRBV9 with TRBJ2-5; 9 nucleotides line up with TRBD2. Trimming took 4 bases from V and 4 from J; bases not matched to a gene: 5. The CDR3 runs to 14 residues. The germline gives CDR1 SGDLS, CDR2 YYNGEE. The DNA of the CDR3 is TGTGCCAGCAGCCCACCACTAGCGGGAGAGACCCAGTACTTC. Translation: CASSPPLAGETQYF.

This clonotype occurred a few times. The chain recombines TRBV20-1 with TRBJ2-5; TRBD1 might be the D (6 bases). The V end was cut by 2 bases, the J end by 7 bases, with 17 bases between. The CDR3 spans 14 residues. CDR1 is DFQATT, CDR2 SNEGSKA, per germline (reference sequence). This chain's CDR3 is CSARPGTRRATQYF. The CDR3 nucleotides are TGCAGTGCTAGACCTGGGACACGTAGGGCGACCCAGTACTTC.

A word on this clonotype: The junction does not match germline at one end; this may be a read error. This chain uses TRBV5-1 with TRBJ1-4; D might be TRBD1 (5 bases). The CDR3 is 14 amino acids. Germline loops: CDR1 SGHRS, CDR2 YFSETQ. The CDR3 loop is CASSPEGSNEKPFF. The CDR3, as DNA: TGCGCCAGCAGCCCAGAGGGGTCTAATGAAAAACCGTTTTTT.

V usage is TRBV18 and J usage is TRBJ1-4; D call uncertain. Trimming took 1 base from V and 5 from J, leaving 17 bases between them. The CDR3 totals 17 residues. Germline CDR1 KGHSH, CDR2 LQKENI. CDR3 sequence: CASSPQKLDGRNEKLFF. The CDR3 DNA reads TGTGCCAGCTCACCACAGAAGCTCGACGGTAGGAATGAAAAACTGTTTTTT. Filled out from reference TRBV18 and TRBJ1-4, the complete variable domain reads NAGVMQNPRHLVRRRGQEARLRCSPMKGHSHVYWYRQLPEEGLKFMVYLQKENIIDESGMPKERFSAEFPKEGPSILRIQQVVRGDSAAYFCASSPQKLDGRNEKLFFGSGTQLSVL.

The sample holds a few counts of this clonotype. The rearrangement joins TRBV20-1 to TRBJ2-1; a possible D gene is TRBD2 (6 bases). CDR1 DFQATT and CDR2 SNEGSKA come from the germline V gene (reference sequence). The CDR3 totals 13 residues. V lost 6 bases to trimming and J lost 12 bases, with 21 bases between them. CDR3 sequence reads: CSARAGSRQVQFF. The CDR3 DNA reads as TGCAGTGCCAGGGCGGGATCCAGGCAGGTGCAGTTCTTC.

This chain joins TRBV12-3 or TRBV12-4 and TRBJ2-3; D possibly uses TRBD1 or TRBD2 (6 bases each). Trimming took 5 bases from V and 2 from J, leaving 14 bases between them. CDR3 length: 15 amino acids. This CDR3 reads CASSGNGGPTDTQYF. The CDR3 DNA reads as TGTGCCAGCAGTGGGAACGGGGGCCCCACAGATACGCAGTATTTT.

V is TRBV20-1 and J is TRBJ2-1; 10 bases are a match to TRBD1. Germline loops: CDR1 DFQATT, CDR2 SNEGSKA (reference sequence). The V and J ends lost 5 bases and 0 bases, in that order; junction bases with no gene match: 16. CDR3 length: 19 amino acids. The CDR3 bases are TGCAGTGCTTCCGCTTTACGGCTGACAGGGGGCGCCTCCTACAATGAGCAGTTCTTC. Protein sequence: CSASALRLTGGASYNEQFF.

The rearrangement uses TRBV6-6 and TRBJ2-7, with D uncertain. Germline assignment: CDR1 MNHNY and CDR2 SVGAGI (reference sequence). The CDR3 runs to 14 residues. Trimming took 2 bases from V and 4 from J, leaving 12 bases between them. This CDR3 reads CASSYAGTTYEQYF. The CDR3 coding sequence is TGTGCCAGCAGTTACGCCGGAACAACTTACGAGCAGTACTTC.

Points on this clonotype: An end of the junction does not agree with germline; a read error may underlie this. This chain joins TRBV27 and TRBJ2-1; D might be TRBD2 (6 bases). Germline V gives CDR1 MNHEY, CDR2 SMNVEV (reference sequence). This CDR3 contains 15 residues. The CDR3 protein is CVSSLSEDYPNEQFF. The CDR3 DNA reads as TGTGTCAGCAGTTTATCGGAGGACTACCCCAATGAGCAGTTCTTC.

This clonotype was counted between two and nine times. The V call is TRBV12-3 or TRBV12-4, the J call TRBJ2-7, with D hard to call. Trimming took off 5 bases at V and 0 bases at J, with 11 bases between the two ends. The CDR3 runs to 14 residues. CDR3 region: CASSPWASSYEQYF. CDR3 nucleotides: TGTGCCAGCAGTCCGTGGGCTAGCTCCTACGAGCAGTACTTC.

The chain uses TRBV28 and TRBJ1-6; D is perhaps TRBD1 (6 bases). Deletions cut 4 bases from V and 10 bases from J, with 20 bases between. The CDR3 consists of 16 residues. Germline V CDR1 and CDR2: MDHEN, SYDVKM. The CDR3 coding sequence is TGTGCCAGCAGTTCCCTCTCGAAGGGGGATTACTCACCCCTCCACTTT. Translation: CASSSLSKGDYSPLHF. Full variable domain (outside the CDR3, taken from reference TRBV28 and TRBJ1-6): DVKVTQSSRYLVKRTGEKVFLECVQDMDHENMFWYRQDPGLGLRLIYFSYDVKMKEKGDIPEGYSVSREKKERFSLILESASTNQTSMYLCASSSLSKGDYSPLHFGNGTRLTVT.

This clonotype has a count of ten or more. This chain connects TRBV29-1 to TRBJ2-3, with 8 positions matching TRBD1. After removal of 6 bases from V and 0 bases from J, the junction contained 2 bases not matched to a gene. The CDR3 is 13 amino acids. The germline gives CDR1 SQVTM, CDR2 ANQGSEA. CDR3 coding DNA: TGCAGCGTAAGACAGGGGAGCACAGATACGCAGTATTTT. Protein: CSVRQGSTDTQYF.

Details on this clonotype: This clone may be a read error of a much larger clone one base away. J is TRBJ1-5 and V is TRBV29-1, with a possible D match to TRBD1 (5 bases). Germline CDR1 SQVTM, CDR2 ANQGSEA. The length of the CDR3 is 13 residues. DNA of the CDR3: TGCTGCGTTATAGACAGCCTCAATCAGCCCCAGCATTTT. Encoded protein: CCVIDSLNQPQHF. The full variable domain, in which reference TRBV29-1 and TRBJ1-5 provide the parts outside the CDR3, is SAVISQKPSRDICQRGTSLTIQCQVDSQVTMMFWYRQQPGQSLTLIATANQGSEATYESGFVIDKFPISRPNLTFSTLTVSNMSPEDSSIYLCCVIDSLNQPQHFGDGTRLSIL.

CDR3 in DNA: TGTGCCAGCAGCCCGGGACACGAGAGTTACTACGAGCAGTACTTC. This codes for CASSPGHESYYEQYF. The chain joins TRBV7-9 to TRBJ2-7; maybe TRBD1 (6 bases). The CDR3 consists of 15 residues. Germline V lookup: CDR1 SEHNR, CDR2 FQNEAQ (reference sequence). V lost 5 bases to trimming and J lost 3 bases, with 17 bases between them. Supplemented by reference TRBV7-9 and TRBJ2-7, the full variable domain reads DTGVSQNPRHKITKRGQNVTFRCDPISEHNRLYWYRQTLGQGPEFLTYFQNEAQLEKSRLLSDRFSAERPKGSFSTLEIQRTEQGDSAMYLCASSPGHESYYEQYFGPGTRLTVT.